This T cell receptor beta chain appears in the sequencing data of a study of early T cells in non-severe SARS-CoV-2 infection. Study overall: Sequencing of bulk RNA from unsorted whole blood was done, without chain pairing. Points from the study as a whole: Anti-spike CD8 specificities were favored by VDJdb matching, whose results missed private and CD4 specificities.

Individual cDNA molecules received unique molecular identifiers. TCRdb reanalysed the 5' RACE reads using MiXCR and keeps one entry per CDR3 protein. The table shows roughly 50,000 distinct CDR3 sequences, with under 8.5% occurring only once. Trimming stripped 5 bases from V and 4 bases from J, with 11 bases between. The V gene's germline CDR1 is SGHTA and CDR2 FQGTGA. The CDR3 sequence is 14 residues long. This clonotype was picked up many times. Its antigen is currently unknown. The rearrangement uses TRBV7-3 and TRBJ2-2, with D possibly being TRBD1 or TRBD2 (5 bases each). This sequence originates from an adult who was a healthcare worker with PCR-confirmed SARS-CoV-2 infection or an uninfected control (not recorded which). The specimen was whole blood. The CDR3 coding sequence is TGTGCCAGCAGCCCCCGTGGGGGCACCGGGGAGCTGTTTTTT. Its translation: CASSPRGGTGELFF. Full variable domain (missing parts from reference TRBV7-3 and TRBJ2-2): GAGVSQTPSNKVTEKGKYVELRCDPISGHTALYWYRQSLGQGPEFLIYFQGTGAADDSGLPNDRFFAVRPEGSVSTLKIQRTERGDSAVYLCASSPRGGTGELFFGEGSRLTVL.